The present T cell receptor beta chain was sequenced within a study of OX40 agonist ivuxolimab in advanced cancers. About the study: The eligibility criteria allowed prior anti-PD-1, anti-PD-L1 or anti-CTLA-4 therapy, and 40% had some.

The V gene lost 2 bases and the J gene lost 0 bases, with 11 bases spanning the gap. CDR3 size: 16 residues. CDR1 is MNHNS and CDR2 is SASEGT in the germline V gene. TCRdb keeps only in-frame clones here, not all; method: immunoSEQ multiplex PCR. Of some 95,000 clones in the sample, around 85% were seen once. Comment on this clone: As yet, its antigen is unknown.

Broader study findings: At doses 0.1 to 3.0 mg/kg, CD4+ and CD8+ clones expanded.

The chain recombines TRBV6-1 with TRBJ2-1, with D possibly being TRBD2 (5 bases). Source: CD4+ or CD8+ T cells sorted from blood, taken in a trial of the OX40 agonist ivuxolimab. The clonotype comes from an adult with an advanced solid tumor such as melanoma, head and neck, liver or kidney cancer. CDR3 region: CASSERTGSSYNEQFF. CDR3 coding DNA: TGTGCCAGCAGTGAACGAACGGGGAGCTCCTACAATGAGCAGTTCTTC.